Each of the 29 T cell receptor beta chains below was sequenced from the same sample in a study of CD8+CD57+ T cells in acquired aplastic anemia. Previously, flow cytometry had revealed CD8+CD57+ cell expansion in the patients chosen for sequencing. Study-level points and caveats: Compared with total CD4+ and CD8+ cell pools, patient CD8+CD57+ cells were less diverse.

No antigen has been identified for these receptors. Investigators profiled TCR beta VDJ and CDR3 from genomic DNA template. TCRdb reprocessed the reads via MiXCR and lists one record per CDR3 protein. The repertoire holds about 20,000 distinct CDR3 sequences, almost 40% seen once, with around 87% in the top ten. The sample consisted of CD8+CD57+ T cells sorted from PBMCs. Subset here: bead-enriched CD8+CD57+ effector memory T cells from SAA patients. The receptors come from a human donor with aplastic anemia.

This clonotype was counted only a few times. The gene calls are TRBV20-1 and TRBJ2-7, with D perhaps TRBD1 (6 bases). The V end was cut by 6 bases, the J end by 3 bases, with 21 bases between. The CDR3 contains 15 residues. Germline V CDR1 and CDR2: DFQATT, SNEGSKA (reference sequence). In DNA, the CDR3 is TGCAGTGCCCCCCCCGCCGGACAGCCGTTCTACGAGCAGTACTTC. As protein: CSAPPAGQPFYEQYF.

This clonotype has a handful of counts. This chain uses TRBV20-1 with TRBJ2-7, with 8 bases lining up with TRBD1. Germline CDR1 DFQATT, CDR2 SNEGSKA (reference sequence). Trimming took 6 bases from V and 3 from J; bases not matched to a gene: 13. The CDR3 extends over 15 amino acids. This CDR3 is CSAHQPGQANYEQYF. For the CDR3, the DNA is TGCAGTGCCCACCAGCCGGGACAGGCCAACTACGAGCAGTACTTC.

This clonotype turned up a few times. This CDR3 is CASSEALQYSNQPQHF. Here the CDR3 DNA reads TGTGCCAGCAGTGAAGCGTTACAGTATAGCAATCAGCCCCAGCATTTT. V and J are TRBV2 and TRBJ1-5; D is unresolved. The CDR3 has 16 amino acids. Germline V gene data show CDR1 as SNHLY and CDR2 as FYNNEI. Trimming took off 0 bases at V and 0 bases at J, with 9 bases between the two ends.

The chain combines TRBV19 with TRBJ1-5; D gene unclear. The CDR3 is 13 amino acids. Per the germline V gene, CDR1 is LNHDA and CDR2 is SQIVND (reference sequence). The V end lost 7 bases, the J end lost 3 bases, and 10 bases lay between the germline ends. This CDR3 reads CASTEIPNQPQHF. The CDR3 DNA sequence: TGTGCCAGTACGGAGATCCCCAATCAGCCCCAGCATTTT.

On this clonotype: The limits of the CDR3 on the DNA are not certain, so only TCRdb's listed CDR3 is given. This CDR3 reads CASSLDPTGNTIYFGEGSWLEQYF. The chain is built from TRBV7-8 and TRBJ2-7; the table's D call, TRBD1, was not checked against the DNA. The CDR3 is 24 amino acids in total, end residues counted. CDR1 and CDR2 (germline): SGHVS, FQNEAQ.

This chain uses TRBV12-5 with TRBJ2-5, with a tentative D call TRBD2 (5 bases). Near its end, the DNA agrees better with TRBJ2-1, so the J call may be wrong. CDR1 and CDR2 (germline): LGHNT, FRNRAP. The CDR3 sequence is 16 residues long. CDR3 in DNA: TGTGCCAGCAGTTTTGGCGGGTCTTCTTTTGTGGATGAGCAGTTCTTC. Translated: CASSFGGSSFVDEQFF.

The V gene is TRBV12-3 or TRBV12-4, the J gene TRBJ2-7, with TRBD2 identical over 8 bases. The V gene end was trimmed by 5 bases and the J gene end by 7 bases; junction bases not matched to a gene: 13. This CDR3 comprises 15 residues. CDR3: CASSPSLSGAWEQYF. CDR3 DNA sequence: TGTGCCAGCAGTCCTAGCCTTAGCGGGGCGTGGGAGCAGTACTTC.

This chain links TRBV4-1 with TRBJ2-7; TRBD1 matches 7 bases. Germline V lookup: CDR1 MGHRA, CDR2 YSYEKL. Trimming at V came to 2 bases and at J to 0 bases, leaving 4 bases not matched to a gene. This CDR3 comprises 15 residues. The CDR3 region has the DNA TGCGCCAGCAGCCAACAACAGGGGCGCTCCTACGAGCAGTACTTC. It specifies CASSQQQGRSYEQYF.

CDR3 amino acids: CASSESNPAGGSYEQYF. The CDR3 DNA sequence: TGCGCCAGCAGTGAGTCGAACCCAGCGGGAGGCTCCTACGAGCAGTACTTC. V gene TRBV10-1 combines with J gene TRBJ2-7; 9 positions match TRBD2. Germline loops: CDR1 WNHNN, CDR2 SYGVQD (reference sequence). The CDR3 is 17 residues long. V dropped 0 bases and J dropped 0; count of bases not matched to a gene: 6.

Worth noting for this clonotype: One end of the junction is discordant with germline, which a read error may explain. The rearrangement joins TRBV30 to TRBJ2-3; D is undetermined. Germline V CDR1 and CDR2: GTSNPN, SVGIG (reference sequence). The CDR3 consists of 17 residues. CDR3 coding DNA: TGTGACTGGAGTTCAGACGTGTGCTCTTCCGATCTAGATACGCAGTATTTT. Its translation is CDWSSDVCSSDLDTQYF.

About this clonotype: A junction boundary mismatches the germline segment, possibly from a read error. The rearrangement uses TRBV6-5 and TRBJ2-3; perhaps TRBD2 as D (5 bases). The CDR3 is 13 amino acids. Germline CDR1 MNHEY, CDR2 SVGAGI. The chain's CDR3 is CASTAGGTDAQYF. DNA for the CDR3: TGTGCCAGCACGGCGGGCGGAACAGATGCGCAGTATTTT.

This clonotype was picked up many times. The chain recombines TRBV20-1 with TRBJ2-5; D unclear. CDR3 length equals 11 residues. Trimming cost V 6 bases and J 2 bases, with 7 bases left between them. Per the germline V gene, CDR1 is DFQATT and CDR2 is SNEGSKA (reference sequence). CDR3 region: CSASRQETQYF. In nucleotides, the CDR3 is TGCAGTGCCTCGCGGCAAGAGACCCAGTACTTC.

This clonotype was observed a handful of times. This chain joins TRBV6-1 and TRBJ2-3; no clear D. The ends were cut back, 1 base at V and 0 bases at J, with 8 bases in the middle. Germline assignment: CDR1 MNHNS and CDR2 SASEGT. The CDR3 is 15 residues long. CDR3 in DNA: TGTGCCAGCAGTGAAGGGGTGGCTAGCACAGATACGCAGTATTTT. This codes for CASSEGVASTDTQYF.

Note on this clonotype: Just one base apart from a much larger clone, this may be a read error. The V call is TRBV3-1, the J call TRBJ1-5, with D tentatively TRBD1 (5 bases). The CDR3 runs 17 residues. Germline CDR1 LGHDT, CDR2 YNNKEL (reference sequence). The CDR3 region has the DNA TGTGCCAGCAGCCAAGACGGAACAGGCCACAACAATCAGCCCCAGCAGTTT. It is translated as CASSQDGTGHNNQPQQF.

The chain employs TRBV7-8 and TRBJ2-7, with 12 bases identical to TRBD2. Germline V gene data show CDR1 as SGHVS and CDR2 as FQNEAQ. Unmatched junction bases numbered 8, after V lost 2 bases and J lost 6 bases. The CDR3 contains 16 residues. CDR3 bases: TGTGCCAGCAGCTTAATCCTGACTAGCGGGGGCCCCGAGCAGTACTTC. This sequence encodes CASSLILTSGGPEQYF.

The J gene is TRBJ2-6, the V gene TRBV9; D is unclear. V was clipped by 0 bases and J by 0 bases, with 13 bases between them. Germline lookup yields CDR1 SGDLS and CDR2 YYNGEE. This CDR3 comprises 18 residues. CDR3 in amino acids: CASSVEEQSFSGANVLTF. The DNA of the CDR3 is TGTGCCAGCAGCGTAGAAGAACAGTCTTTCTCTGGGGCCAACGTCCTGACTTTC.

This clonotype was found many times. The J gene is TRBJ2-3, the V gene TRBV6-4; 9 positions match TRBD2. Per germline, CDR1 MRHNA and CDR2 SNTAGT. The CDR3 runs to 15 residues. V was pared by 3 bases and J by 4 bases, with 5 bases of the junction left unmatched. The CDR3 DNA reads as TGTGCCAGCAGTGAGGGCGGGGGGGCCGCAGATACGCAGTATTTT. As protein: CASSEGGGAADTQYF.

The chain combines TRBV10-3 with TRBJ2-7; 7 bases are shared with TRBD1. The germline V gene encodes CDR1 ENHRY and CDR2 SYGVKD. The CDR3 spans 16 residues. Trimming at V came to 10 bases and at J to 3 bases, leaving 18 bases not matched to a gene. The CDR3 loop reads CASRRGTANSGYEQYF. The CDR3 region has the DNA TGTGCCAGCAGACGTGGGACAGCGAATTCGGGCTACGAGCAGTACTTC.

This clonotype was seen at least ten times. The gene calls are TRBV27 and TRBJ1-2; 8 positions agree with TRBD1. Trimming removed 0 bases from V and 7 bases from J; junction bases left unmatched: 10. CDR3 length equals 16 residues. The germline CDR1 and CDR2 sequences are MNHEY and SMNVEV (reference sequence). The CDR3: CASSLSRSGGARGYTF. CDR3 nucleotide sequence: TGTGCCAGCAGTTTATCGAGGTCAGGGGGCGCGCGTGGCTACACCTTC.

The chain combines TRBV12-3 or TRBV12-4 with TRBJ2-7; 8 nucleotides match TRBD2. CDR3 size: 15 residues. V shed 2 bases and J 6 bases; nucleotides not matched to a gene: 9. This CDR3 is CASSLRGGGWGEQYF. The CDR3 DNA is TGTGCCAGCAGTTTACGGGGGGGCGGCTGGGGCGAGCAGTACTTC.

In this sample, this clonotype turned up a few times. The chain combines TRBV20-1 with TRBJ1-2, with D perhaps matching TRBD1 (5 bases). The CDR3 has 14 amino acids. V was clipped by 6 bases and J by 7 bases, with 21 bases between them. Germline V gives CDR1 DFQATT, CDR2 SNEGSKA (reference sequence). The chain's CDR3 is CSAVGVLDSSGYTF. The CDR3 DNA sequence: TGCAGTGCCGTGGGGGTGCTTGACAGTAGTGGCTACACCTTC.

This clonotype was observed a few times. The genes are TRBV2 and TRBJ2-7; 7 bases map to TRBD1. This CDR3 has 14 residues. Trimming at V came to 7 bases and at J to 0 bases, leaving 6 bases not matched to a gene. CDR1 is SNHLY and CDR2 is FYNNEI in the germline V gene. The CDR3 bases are TGTGCCAGCACACTCGGGACAGCCTCCTACGAGCAGTACTTC. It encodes CASTLGTASYEQYF.

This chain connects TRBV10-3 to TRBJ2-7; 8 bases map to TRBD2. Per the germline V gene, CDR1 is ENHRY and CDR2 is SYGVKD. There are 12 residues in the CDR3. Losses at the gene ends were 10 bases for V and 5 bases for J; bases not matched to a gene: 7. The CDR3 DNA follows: TGTGCCAACAAAGCGGGAGACCACGAGCAGTACTTC. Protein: CANKAGDHEQYF.

CDR3: CASRGQGELFF. Here the CDR3 DNA reads TGTGCCAGCAGGGGACAGGGGGAGCTGTTTTTT. The rearrangement joins TRBV6-2 or TRBV6-3 to TRBJ2-2, with TRBD1 matching 7 bases. The J segment lost 8 bases and the V segment lost 6 bases, leaving 0 bases of the junction unmatched. CDR3 size: 11 residues. CDR1 is MNHEY and CDR2 is SVGEGT in the germline V gene.

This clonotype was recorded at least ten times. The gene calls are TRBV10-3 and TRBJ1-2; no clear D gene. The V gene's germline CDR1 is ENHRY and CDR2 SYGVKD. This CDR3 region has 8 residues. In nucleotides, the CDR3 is TGTGCTAACTATGGCTACACCTTC. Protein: CANYGYTF.

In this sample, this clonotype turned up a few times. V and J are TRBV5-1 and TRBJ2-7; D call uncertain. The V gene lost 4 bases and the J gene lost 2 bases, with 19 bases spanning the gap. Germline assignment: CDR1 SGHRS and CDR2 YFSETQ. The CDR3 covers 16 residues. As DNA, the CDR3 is TGCGCCAGCAGCCCGCAGATCGGACCGATTACCTACGAGCAGTACTTC. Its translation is CASSPQIGPITYEQYF.

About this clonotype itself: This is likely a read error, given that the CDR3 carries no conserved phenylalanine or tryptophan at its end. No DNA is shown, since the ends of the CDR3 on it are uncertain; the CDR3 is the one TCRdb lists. The CDR3 region is CASSRRRADPYNEQFS. The J gene is TRBJ2-1, the V gene TRBV25-1; the table's D call, TRBD2, has no DNA check behind it. The CDR3 is 16 residues long, counting both termini. CDR1 and CDR2 from the germline V gene are MGHDK and SYGVNS.

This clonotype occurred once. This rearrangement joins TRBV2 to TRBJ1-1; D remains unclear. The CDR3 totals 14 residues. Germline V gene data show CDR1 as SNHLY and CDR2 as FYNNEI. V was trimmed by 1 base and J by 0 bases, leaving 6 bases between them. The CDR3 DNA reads TGTGCCAGCAGTGAAGACAGCGTGAACACTGAAGCTTTCTTT. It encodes CASSEDSVNTEAFF.

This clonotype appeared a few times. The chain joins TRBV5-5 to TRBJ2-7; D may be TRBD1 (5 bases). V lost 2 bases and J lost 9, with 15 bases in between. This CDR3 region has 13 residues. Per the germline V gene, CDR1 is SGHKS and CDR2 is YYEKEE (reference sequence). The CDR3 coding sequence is TGTGCCAGCAGCTTCGGCAGGGAAGAAGTGCAGTACGTC. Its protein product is CASSFGREEVQYV.